This T cell receptor beta chain is from a study of Graves' ophthalmopathy and Graves' hyperthyroidism. The study's findings and limits: Most clonotypes expanded in thyroid above 0.001 frequency were present in blood too.

The V gene's germline CDR1 is DFQATT and CDR2 SNEGSKA (reference sequence). V was pared by 2 bases and J by 4 bases, with 5 bases of the junction left unmatched. The CDR3 sequence is 14 residues long. CDR3 regions of TCR beta were amplified from RNA transcripts. Second-round multiplex PCR came after a first-round RT-PCR that employed HTBI primers. TCRdb reprocessed the multiplex PCR reads via MiXCR and lists one record per CDR3 protein. The data hold about 740,000 distinct CDR3 sequences, with roughly 40% observed a single time. Only a few counts were recorded for this clonotype. As yet, its antigen is unknown. Having ophthalmopathy, the donors showed moderate-to-severe activity, CAS ≥3 and NOSPECS ≥4, with disease lasting under 3 months.

The sequence derives from an adult man with Graves' ophthalmopathy. This chain joins TRBV20-1 and TRBJ1-1; 9 bases line up with TRBD1. The specimen sequenced was peripheral blood. CDR3 amino acids: CSARPYRGLTEAFF. CDR3 DNA: TGCAGTGCTAGACCCTACAGGGGGCTCACTGAAGCTTTCTTT.